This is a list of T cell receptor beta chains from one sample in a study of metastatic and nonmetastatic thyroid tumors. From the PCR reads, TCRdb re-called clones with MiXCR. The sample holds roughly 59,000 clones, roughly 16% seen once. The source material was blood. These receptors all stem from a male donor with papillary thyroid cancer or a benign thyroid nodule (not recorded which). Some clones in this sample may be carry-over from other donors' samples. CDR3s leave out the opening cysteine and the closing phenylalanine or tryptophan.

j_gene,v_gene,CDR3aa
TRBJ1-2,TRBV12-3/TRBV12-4,ASSLGWGTANYGYT
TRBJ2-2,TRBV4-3,ASARTRATGELF
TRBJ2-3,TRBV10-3,AISEFRASGDTQY
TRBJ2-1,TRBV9,ASSPGQYRSYNEQF
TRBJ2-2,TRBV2,ASRTTGGELF
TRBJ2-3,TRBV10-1,ASSESGSDTQY
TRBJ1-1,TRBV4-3,AIIQDRGTNTEAF
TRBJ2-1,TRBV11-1,ASSFGTGAYNEQF
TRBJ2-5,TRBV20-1,SASGTGEKMSETQY
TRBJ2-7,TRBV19,ASSPSGTSGSYEQY
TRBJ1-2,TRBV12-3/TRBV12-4,ASSLGRGGYGYT
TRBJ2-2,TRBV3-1,ASSRTGTGKVGELF
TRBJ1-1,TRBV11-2,ATGAGLGTEAF
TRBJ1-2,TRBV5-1,ASSLGQSFEGYT
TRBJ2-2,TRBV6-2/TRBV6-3,ASRGIAGGSANTGELF
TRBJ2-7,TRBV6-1,ASSSYRWKDSYDQY
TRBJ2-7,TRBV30,AWRTGFYEQY
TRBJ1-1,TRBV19,ASSIGNGLNTEAF
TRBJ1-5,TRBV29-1,SVAYRTSSQH
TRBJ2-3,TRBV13,ASSRLAGGPLADTQY
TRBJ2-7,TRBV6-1,ASSVVAGGPYEQY
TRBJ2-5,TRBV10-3,ATRQGQETQY
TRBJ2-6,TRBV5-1,ASSGGGSGANVLT
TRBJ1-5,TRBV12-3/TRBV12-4,ASMNRVDQPQH
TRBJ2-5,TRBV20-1,SAEGSSGRATETQY
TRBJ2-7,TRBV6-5,ASSYSRFETEVYEQY
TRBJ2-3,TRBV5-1,ASGAGGLTDTQY
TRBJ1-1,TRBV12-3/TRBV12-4,ASNRRAGGAF
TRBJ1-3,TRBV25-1,ASSEGGTSGNTIY
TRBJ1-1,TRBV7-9,ASSLDSAGKEAF
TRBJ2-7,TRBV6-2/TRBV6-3,ASKPGTSGRANYEQY